The source of this TCR beta chain is a study of blood T cells in healthy people across ages. Ten or more counts support this clonotype. With a J-beta primer mix and a sample-barcoded 5' primer, a second PCR ran 7 to 11 cycles. TCRdb itself ran the 5' RACE reads through MiXCR, one entry per CDR3 protein. The profile shows just over 800,000 distinct CDR3 sequences, 60% to 80% of them singletons. Sequencing input: blood. The sequence was obtained from a man younger than 45 in good health.

CDR3 region: CSLSQWEDEQFF. CDR3 coding DNA: TGCAGCCTGTCCCAGTGGGAAGATGAGCAGTTCTTC. The chain recombines TRBV29-1 with TRBJ2-1; D remains ambiguous. V lost 8 bases to trimming and J lost 8 bases, with 16 bases between them. This CDR3 is built from 12 residues. In germline, CDR1 is SQVTM, CDR2 ANQGSEA.